This T cell receptor beta chain is drawn from a study of T cell repertoires in cytomegalovirus infection. Broader study findings: CMV carriers having the relevant HLA were flagged by cumulative public TCR beta family frequency. HLA-C-restricted CMV clonotypes gave the most frequent clonotype in two of eight donors.

In its sample, this clonotype was seen a few times. As yet, its antigen is unknown. The V gene's germline CDR1 is DFQATT and CDR2 SNEGSKA (reference sequence). The CDR3 totals 16 residues. V dropped 3 bases and J dropped 12; count of bases not matched to a gene: 18. Using its own MiXCR run on the reads, TCRdb lists one record per CDR3 protein. The sample yields a few hundred thousand distinct CDR3 sequences, roughly an eighth seen once. The chain employs TRBV20-1 and TRBJ1-4, with 8 nucleotides matching TRBD1. The sample was PBMCs. The clonotype originates from a human donor in good health (CMV status not recorded). Some clones in this sample may be carry-over from other donors' samples. DNA for the CDR3: TGCAGTGCTAGCCAAATGGGGACAGGCGACGTAAAAGAACTGTTTTTT. Translated: CSASQMGTGDVKELFF.